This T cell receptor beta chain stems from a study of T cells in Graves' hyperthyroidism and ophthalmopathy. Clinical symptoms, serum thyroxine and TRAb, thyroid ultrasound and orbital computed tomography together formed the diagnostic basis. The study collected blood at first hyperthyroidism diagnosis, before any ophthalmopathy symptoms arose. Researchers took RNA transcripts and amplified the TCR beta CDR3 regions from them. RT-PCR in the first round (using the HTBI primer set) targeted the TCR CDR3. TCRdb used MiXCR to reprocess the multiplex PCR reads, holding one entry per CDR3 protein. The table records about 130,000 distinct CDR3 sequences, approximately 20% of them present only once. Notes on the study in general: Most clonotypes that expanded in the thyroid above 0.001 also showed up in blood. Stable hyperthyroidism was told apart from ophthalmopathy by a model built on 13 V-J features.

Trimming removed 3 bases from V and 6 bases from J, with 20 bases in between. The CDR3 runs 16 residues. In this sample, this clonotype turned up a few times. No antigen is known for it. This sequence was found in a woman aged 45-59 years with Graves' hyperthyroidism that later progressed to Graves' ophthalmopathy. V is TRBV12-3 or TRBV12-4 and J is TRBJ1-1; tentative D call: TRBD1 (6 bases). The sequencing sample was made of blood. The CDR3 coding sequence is TGTGCCAGCAGTTTGTCAGGGGCAGGGATGAGGGCTGAAGCTTTCTTT. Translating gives CASSLSGAGMRAEAFF.